Listed below are T cell receptor beta chains from one sample, sequenced in a study of a mutant IDH1 vaccine in newly diagnosed glioma. These receptors are not linked to any known antigen. Assay: immunoSEQ multiplex PCR; the TCRdb copy retains only in-frame clones and omits some. This table has some 60,000 clones, about 86% appearing once. Specimen: PBMCs, collected from a glioma patient whose treatment included an IDH1 peptide vaccine. The receptors derive from a man aged 40-55 years with glioma. Each CDR3 is given with its conserved first and last residue. The order of the fields is J gene, V gene, clone size, D gene, CDR3 protein, CDR3 DNA. The D gene is left open where the match is weak. A clone size is listed for some rows: how often the clone was seen (once, few, many), or a class if it is expanded.

>TRBJ1-1|TRBV6-6|NA|NA
CASSPGRANTEAFF
TGTGCCAGCAGCCCGGGGAGGGCTAACACTGAAGCTTTCTTT
>TRBJ2-7|TRBV10-3|once|TRBD2
CAISESGMEAGQYF
TGTGCCATCAGTGAAAGCGGGATGGAAGCGGGTCAGTACTTC
>TRBJ1-3|TRBV7-2|NA|NA
CASSPRRASSGNTIYF
TGTGCCAGCAGCCCTCGACGGGCTAGCTCTGGAAACACCATATATTTT
>TRBJ2-2|TRBV6-1|NA|NA
CASSEASGGELFF
TGTGCCAGCAGTGAGGCTAGTGGCGGGGAGCTGTTTTTT
>TRBJ2-3|TRBV9|NA|TRBD2
CASSVRLAGGTDTQYF
TGTGCCAGCAGCGTACGACTAGCGGGGGGCACAGATACGCAGTATTTT
>TRBJ2-7|TRBV7-8|NA|NA
CASKRSQGESSYEQYF
TGTGCCAGCAAGCGATCCCAGGGAGAGAGCTCCTACGAGCAGTACTTC
>TRBJ2-2|TRBV27|few|NA
CASRSFGELFF
TGTGCCAGCAGATCGTTTGGGGAGCTGTTTTTT
>TRBJ2-2|TRBV4-2|NA|NA
CASSQARGTGELFF
TGTGCCAGCAGCCAGGCCAGGGGAACCGGGGAGCTGTTTTTT
>TRBJ2-6|TRBV7-9|NA|NA
CASSQGTSGANVLTF
TGTGCCAGCAGCCAGGGGACCTCTGGGGCCAACGTCCTGACTTTC
>TRBJ1-2|TRBV5-1|NA|TRBD1
CASSYYRDRDGYTF
TGCGCCAGCAGCTACTACCGGGACAGGGATGGCTACACCTTC
>TRBJ2-7|TRBV5-6|NA|NA
CASSLLGPEQYF
TGTGCCAGCAGCTTGTTAGGCCCCGAGCAGTACTTC
>TRBJ1-3|TRBV13|NA|NA
CASSSLGGRSSGNTIYF
TGTGCCAGCAGCTCCCTTGGGGGCAGAAGCTCTGGAAACACCATATATTTT
>TRBJ2-6|TRBV2|NA|NA
CASSTDSGANVLTF
TGTGCCAGCAGTACTGACTCTGGGGCCAACGTCCTGACTTTC
>TRBJ2-3|TRBV1|NA|NA
CTSSQDSPGLAGESTDTQYF
TGCACCAGCAGCCAAGACAGTCCTGGACTAGCGGGAGAGAGCACAGATACGCAGTATTTT
>TRBJ2-5|TRBV19|few|NA
CASRQAGETQYF
TGTGCCAGTAGACAGGCCGGGGAGACCCAGTACTTC
>TRBJ2-7|TRBV5-6|NA|NA
CASSSGQRYEQYF
TGTGCCAGCAGCTCCGGACAGCGCTACGAGCAGTACTTC
>TRBJ2-5|TRBV5-1|NA|TRBD1
CASSLITGAQETQYF
TGCGCCAGCAGCTTAATTACAGGGGCCCAAGAGACCCAGTACTTC
>TRBJ2-7|TRBV6-1|NA|NA
CASSSRGGKGYEQYF
TGTGCCAGCAGCTCAAGGGGGGGTAAAGGCTACGAGCAGTACTTC
>TRBJ2-7|TRBV6-5|NA|NA
CASSGRGSEAEQYF
TGTGCCAGCAGTGGACGGGGGTCTGAAGCCGAGCAGTACTTC
>TRBJ2-1|TRBV6-6|NA|NA
CASSTGTQTYNEQFF
TGTGCCAGCAGCACCGGGACACAGACCTACAATGAGCAGTTCTTC
>TRBJ2-6|TRBV4-3|NA|TRBD1
CASSQERQGATGANVLTF
TGCGCCAGCAGCCAAGAGAGGCAGGGGGCGACTGGGGCCAACGTCCTGACTTTC
>TRBJ2-3|TRBV7-2|NA|NA
CASSLKGTGFVTDTQYF
TGTGCCAGCAGCTTAAAGGGGACCGGCTTCGTGACAGATACGCAGTATTTT
>TRBJ1-1|TRBV4-1|NA|NA
CASSQASSTEAFF
TGCGCCAGCAGCCAAGCTTCTTCCACTGAAGCTTTCTTT
>TRBJ1-2|TRBV19|NA|NA
CASSILGQNYGYTF
TGTGCCAGTAGTATTCTTGGACAGAACTATGGCTACACCTTC
>TRBJ2-3|TRBV4-3|NA|TRBD2
CASSQLAELTDTQYF
TGCGCCAGCAGCCAACTAGCGGAGCTCACAGATACGCAGTATTTT
>TRBJ1-5|TRBV7-7|few|NA
CASSPSEDQPQHF
TGTGCCAGCAGCCCCAGTGAAGATCAGCCCCAGCATTTT
>TRBJ2-7|TRBV27|NA|TRBD2
CASKRLAGGGEQYF
TGTGCCAGCAAACGACTAGCGGGAGGAGGCGAGCAGTACTTC